This T cell receptor beta chain is from a study of regulatory T cells in long-lasting Graves disease. With iRepertoire HTBI primers and Arm-PCR of CDR3 regions, TCR beta libraries were built. One entry per CDR3 protein, called by TCRdb with MiXCR from the multiplex PCR reads. The data hold about 340,000 distinct CDR3 sequences, with 20% observed a single time. This clonotype has a count of ten or more. What it binds is not known. Time point of the sample: persistent/refractory GD, antithyroid drugs over 5 years with positive TRAb. Extracted RNA from PBMCs served as the source of the TCR library. CDR3 length: 17 residues. Germline V gene data show CDR1 as MNHNS and CDR2 as SASEGT. Trimming took 7 bases from V and 0 from J; bases not matched to a gene: 6. Study-level points and caveats: Sample size, which was small, may have reduced accuracy. Persistent disease was characterized by preferential usage of TRBV28, TRBJ1-2 and TRBJ2-5.

This clonotype was sampled from a female donor with Graves disease. Sequenced material: peripheral blood mononuclear cells (PBMCs), taken when the disease was refractory, from a patient treated with antithyroid drugs. The chain couples TRBV6-1 to TRBJ2-6; 10 positions match TRBD2. This chain's CDR3 is CASTRLAGSSGANVLTF. Written as DNA, the CDR3 is TGTGCCAGCACCAGACTAGCGGGTAGCTCTGGGGCCAACGTCCTGACTTTC.